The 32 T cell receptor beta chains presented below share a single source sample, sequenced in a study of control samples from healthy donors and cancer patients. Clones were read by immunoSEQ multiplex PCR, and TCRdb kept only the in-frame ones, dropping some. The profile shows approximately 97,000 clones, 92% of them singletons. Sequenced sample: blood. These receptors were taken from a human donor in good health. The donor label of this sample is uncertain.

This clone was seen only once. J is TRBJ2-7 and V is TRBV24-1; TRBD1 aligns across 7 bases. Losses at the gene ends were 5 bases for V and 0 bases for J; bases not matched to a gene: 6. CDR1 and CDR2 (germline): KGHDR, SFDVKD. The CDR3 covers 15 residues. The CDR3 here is CATSAGTDYSYEQYF. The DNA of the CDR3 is TGTGCCACCAGTGCCGGGACAGATTACTCCTACGAGCAGTACTTC.

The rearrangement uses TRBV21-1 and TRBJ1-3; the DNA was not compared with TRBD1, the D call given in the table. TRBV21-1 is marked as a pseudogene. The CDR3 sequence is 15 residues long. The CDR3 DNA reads TGTGCCAGCGAAGGGACAGGGGGAACTGGAAACACCATATATTTT. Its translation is CASEGTGGTGNTIYF.

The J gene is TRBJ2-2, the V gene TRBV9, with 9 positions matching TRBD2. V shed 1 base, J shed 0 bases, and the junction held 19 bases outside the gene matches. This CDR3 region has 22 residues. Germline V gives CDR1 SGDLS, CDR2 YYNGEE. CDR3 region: CASSVNPGGLAGTISNTGELFF. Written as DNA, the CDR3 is TGTGCCAGCAGCGTAAATCCCGGGGGTCTAGCGGGGACAATATCGAACACCGGGGAGCTGTTTTTT.

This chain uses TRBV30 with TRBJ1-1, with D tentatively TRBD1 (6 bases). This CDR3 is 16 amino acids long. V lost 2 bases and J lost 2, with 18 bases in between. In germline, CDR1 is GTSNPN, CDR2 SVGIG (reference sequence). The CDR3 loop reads CAWSYPLGQINTEAFF. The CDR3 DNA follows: TGTGCCTGGAGTTATCCTCTAGGACAGATAAACACTGAAGCTTTCTTT.

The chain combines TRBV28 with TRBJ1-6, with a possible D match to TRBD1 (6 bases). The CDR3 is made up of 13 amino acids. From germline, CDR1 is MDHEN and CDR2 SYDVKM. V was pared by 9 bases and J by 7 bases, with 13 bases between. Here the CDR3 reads CASLRDTNSPLHF. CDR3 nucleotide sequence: TGTGCCAGTCTCCGGGACACAAATTCACCCCTCCACTTT.

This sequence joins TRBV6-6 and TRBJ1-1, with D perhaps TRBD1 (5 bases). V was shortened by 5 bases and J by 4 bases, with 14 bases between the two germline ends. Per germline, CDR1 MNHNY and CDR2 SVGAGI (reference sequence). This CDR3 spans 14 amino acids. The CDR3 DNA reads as TGTGCCAGCAGTATCCGGGACGGCCTCACTGAAGCTTTCTTT. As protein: CASSIRDGLTEAFF.

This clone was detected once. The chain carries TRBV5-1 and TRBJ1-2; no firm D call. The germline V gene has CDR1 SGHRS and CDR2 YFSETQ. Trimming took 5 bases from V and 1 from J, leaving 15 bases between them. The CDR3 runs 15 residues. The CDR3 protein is CASSIGTAINYGYTF. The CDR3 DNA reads TGCGCCAGCAGTATAGGTACAGCTATTAACTATGGCTACACCTTC.

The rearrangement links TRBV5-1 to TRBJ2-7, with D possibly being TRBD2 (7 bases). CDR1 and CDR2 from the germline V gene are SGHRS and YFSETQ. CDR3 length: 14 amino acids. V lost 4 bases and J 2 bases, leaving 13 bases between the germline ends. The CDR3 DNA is TGCGCCAGCAGCCCGGGGGGCATCCCCTACGAGCAGTACTTC. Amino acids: CASSPGGIPYEQYF.

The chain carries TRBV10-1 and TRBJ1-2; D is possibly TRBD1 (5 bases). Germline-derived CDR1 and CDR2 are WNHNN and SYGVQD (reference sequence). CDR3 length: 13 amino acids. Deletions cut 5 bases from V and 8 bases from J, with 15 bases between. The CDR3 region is CASSPGTAVGYTF. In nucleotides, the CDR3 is TGCGCCAGCAGTCCCGGGACGGCAGTGGGCTACACCTTC.

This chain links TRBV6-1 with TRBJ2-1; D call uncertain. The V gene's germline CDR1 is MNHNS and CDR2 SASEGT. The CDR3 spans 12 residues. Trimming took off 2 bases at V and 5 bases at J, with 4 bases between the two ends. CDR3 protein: CASSEHNNEQFF. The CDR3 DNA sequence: TGTGCCAGCAGTGAACACAACAATGAGCAGTTCTTC.

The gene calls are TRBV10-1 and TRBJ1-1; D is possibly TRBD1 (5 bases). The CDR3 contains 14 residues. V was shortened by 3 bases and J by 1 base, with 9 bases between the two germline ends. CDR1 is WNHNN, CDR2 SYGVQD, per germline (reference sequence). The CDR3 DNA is TGCGCCAGCAGTGAAGGCAGGGAGAACACTGAAGCTTTCTTT. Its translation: CASSEGRENTEAFF.

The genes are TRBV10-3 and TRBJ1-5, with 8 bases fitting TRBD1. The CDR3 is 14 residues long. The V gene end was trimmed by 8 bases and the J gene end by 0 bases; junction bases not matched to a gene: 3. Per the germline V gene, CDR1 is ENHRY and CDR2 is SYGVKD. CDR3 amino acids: CAIGTGDSNQPQHF. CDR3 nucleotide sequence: TGTGCCATCGGGACAGGCGATAGCAATCAGCCCCAGCATTTT.

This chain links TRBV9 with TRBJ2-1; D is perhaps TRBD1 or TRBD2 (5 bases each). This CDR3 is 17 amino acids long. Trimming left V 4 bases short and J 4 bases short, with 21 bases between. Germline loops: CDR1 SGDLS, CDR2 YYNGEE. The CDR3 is CASSTASGTPGYNEQFF. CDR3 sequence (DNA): TGTGCCAGCAGCACCGCCTCCGGGACCCCCGGGTACAATGAGCAGTTCTTC. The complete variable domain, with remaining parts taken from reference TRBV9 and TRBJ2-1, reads DSGVTQTPKHLITATGQRVTLRCSPRSGDLSVYWYQQSLDQGLQFLIQYYNGEERAKGNILERFSAQQFPDLHSELNLSSLELGDSALYFCASSTASGTPGYNEQFFGPGTRLTVL.

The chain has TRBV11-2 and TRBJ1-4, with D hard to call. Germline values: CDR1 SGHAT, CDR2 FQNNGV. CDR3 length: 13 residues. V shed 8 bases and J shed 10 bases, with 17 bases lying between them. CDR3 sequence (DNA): TGTGCCAGCCGACACCTGGCGGGGAGAAAACTGTTTTTT. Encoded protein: CASRHLAGRKLFF.

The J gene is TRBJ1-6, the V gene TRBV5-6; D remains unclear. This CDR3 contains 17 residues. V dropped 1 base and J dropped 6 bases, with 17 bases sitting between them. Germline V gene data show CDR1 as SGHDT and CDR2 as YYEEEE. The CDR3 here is CASSLRVGLAINSPLHF. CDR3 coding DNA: TGTGCCAGCAGCTTGAGAGTTGGCTTGGCGATTAATTCACCCCTCCACTTT.

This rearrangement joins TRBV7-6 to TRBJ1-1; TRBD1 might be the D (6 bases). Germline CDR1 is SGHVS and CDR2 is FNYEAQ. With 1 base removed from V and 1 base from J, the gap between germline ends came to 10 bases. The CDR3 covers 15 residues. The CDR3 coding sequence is TGTGCCAGCAGCTTAGATCAGGGGCAGAACACTGAAGCTTTCTTT. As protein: CASSLDQGQNTEAFF.

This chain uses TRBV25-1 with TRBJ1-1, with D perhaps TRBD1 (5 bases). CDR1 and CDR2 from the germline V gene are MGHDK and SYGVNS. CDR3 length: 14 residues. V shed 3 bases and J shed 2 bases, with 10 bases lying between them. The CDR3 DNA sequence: TGTGCCAGCAGTGAGACAGAACGTAACACTGAAGCTTTCTTT. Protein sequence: CASSETERNTEAFF.

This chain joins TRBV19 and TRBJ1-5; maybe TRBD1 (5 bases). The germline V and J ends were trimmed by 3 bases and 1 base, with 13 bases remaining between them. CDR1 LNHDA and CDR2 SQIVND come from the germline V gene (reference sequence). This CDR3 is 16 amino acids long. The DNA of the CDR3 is TGTGCCAGTAGTATCGGGGCGAGTCAGAGCAATCAGCCCCAGCATTTT. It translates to CASSIGASQSNQPQHF.

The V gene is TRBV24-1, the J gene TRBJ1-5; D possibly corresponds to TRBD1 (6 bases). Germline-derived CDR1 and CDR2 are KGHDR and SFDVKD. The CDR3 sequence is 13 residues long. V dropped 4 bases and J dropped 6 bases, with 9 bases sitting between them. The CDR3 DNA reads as TGTGCCACCAGTGACGGGGGCGGTCAGCCCCAGCATTTT. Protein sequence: CATSDGGGQPQHF.

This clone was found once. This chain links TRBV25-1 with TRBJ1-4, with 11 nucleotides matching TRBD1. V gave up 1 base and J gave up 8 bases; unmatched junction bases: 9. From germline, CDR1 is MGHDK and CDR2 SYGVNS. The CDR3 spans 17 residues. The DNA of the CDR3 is TGTGCCAGCAGTGAATTAATTGGGACAGGGGGTATAGAAAAACTGTTTTTT. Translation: CASSELIGTGGIEKLFF. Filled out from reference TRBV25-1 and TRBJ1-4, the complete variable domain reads EADIYQTPRYLVIGTGKKITLECSQTMGHDKMYWYQQDPGMELHLIHYSYGVNSTEKGDLSSESTVSRIRTEHFPLTLESARPSHTSQYLCASSELIGTGGIEKLFFGSGTQLSVL.

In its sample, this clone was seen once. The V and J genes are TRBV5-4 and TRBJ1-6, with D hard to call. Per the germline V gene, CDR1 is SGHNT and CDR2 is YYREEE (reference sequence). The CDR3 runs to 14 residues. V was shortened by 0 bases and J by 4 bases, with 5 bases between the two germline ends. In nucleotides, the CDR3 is TGTGCCAGCAGCTTGGGAGGTTATAATTCACCCCTCCACTTT. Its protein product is CASSLGGYNSPLHF.

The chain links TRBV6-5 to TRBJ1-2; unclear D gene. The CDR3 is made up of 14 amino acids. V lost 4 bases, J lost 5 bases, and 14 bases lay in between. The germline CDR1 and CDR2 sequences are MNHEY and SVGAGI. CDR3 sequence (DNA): TGTGCCAGCAGTTCTACGGCCTCGGGGTATGGCTACACCTTC. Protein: CASSSTASGYGYTF.

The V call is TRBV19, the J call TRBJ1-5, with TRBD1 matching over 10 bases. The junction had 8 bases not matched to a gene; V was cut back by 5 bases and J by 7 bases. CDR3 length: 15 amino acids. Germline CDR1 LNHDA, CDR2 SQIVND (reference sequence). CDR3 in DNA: TGTGCCAGTAGTCCCCGGACAGGGGGTGGCCAGCCCCAGCATTTT. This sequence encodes CASSPRTGGGQPQHF. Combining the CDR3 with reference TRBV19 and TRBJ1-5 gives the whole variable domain DGGITQSPKYLFRKEGQNVTLSCEQNLNHDAMYWYRQDPGQGLRLIYYSQIVNDFQKGDIAEGYSVSREKKESFPLTVTSAQKNPTAFYLCASSPRTGGGQPQHFGDGTRLSIL.

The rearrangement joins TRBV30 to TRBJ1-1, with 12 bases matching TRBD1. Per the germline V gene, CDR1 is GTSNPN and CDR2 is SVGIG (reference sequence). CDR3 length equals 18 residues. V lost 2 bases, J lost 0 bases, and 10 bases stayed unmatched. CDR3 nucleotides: TGTGCCTGGAGTCCCCGTGTCGGGACAGGGGGCATGAACACTGAAGCTTTCTTT. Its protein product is CAWSPRVGTGGMNTEAFF.

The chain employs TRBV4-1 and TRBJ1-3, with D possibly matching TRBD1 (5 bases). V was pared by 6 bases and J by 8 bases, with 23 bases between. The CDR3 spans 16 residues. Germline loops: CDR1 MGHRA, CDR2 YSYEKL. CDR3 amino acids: CASSEGLGPDRDTIYF. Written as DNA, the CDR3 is TGCGCCAGCAGTGAGGGATTGGGACCTGATCGGGACACCATATATTTT.

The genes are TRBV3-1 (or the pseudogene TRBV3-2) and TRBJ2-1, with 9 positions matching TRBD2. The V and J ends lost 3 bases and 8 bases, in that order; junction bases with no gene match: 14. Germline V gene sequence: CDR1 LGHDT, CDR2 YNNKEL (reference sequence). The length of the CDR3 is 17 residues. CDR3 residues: CASSQTRAGGPWYEQFF. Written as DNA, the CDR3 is TGTGCCAGCAGCCAGACTCGAGCGGGGGGACCGTGGTATGAGCAGTTCTTC.

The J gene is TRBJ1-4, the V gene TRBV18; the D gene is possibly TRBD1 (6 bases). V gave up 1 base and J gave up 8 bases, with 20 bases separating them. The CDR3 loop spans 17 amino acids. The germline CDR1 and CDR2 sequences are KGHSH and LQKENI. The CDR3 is CASSPLTPGGLSEKLFF. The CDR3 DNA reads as TGTGCCAGCTCACCACTTACTCCCGGGGGGCTTTCGGAAAAACTGTTTTTT.

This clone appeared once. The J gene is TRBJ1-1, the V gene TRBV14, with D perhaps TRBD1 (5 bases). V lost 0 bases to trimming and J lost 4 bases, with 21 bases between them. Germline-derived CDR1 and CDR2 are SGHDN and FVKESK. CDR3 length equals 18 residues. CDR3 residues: CASSQDIIRVGYGTEAFF. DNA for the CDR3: TGTGCCAGCAGCCAAGATATAATCAGGGTCGGTTATGGCACTGAAGCTTTCTTT.

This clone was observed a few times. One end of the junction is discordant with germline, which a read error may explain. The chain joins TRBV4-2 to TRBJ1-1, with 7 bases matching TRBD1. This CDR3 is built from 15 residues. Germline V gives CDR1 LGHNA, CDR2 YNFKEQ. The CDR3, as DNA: TGTGCCAGCAGCCAAGATTCAAACGGGAACAGGGGCTGTATCTTT. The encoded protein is CASSQDSNGNRGCIF.

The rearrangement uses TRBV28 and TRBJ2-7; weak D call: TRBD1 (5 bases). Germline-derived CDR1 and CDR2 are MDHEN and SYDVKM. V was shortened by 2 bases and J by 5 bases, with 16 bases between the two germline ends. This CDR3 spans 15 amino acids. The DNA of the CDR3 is TGTGCCAGCAGTTTAACTCAGGGAACCATCAACGAGCAGTACTTC. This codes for CASSLTQGTINEQYF.

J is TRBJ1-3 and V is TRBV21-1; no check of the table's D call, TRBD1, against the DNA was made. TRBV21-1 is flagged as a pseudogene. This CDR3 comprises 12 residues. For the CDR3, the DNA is TGTGCCAGCAGCCCCCATGGAAACACCATATATTTT. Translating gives CASSPHGNTIYF.

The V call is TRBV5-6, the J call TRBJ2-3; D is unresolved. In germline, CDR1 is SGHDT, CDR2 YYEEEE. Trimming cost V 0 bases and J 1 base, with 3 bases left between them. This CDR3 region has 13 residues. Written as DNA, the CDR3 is TGTGCCAGCAGCTTGGTGGGCACAGATACGCAGTATTTT. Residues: CASSLVGTDTQYF.